This T cell receptor (beta chain) comes out of a study of cytomegalovirus exposure and HLA in healthy donors. Overall study findings and caveats: Sequencing depth roughly uniform across donors was assumed in presence/absence analyses. Most TCR sequences proved rare, with some public TCRs found in many donors. In a later analysis, specific HLA alleles were associated with under 20,000 TCR beta sequences at a 0.05 false discovery rate.

About this clone: Antigen unknown.

The PCR employed 60 Vbeta primers together with 13 Jbeta primers. Using immunoSEQ multiplex PCR, the repertoire was profiled, and TCRdb retains in-frame clones only, with some absent. This repertoire shows about 190,000 clones, 80% found once; its top ten account for under 0.75%. Germline V gives CDR1 SGHTA, CDR2 FQGNSA. Deletions cut 6 bases from V and 6 bases from J, with 8 bases between. This CDR3 comprises 11 residues. The sequence was obtained from a boy aged 5-17 years in good health and CMV-seronegative. The genes are TRBV7-2 and TRBJ1-2; D is unclear. The sequenced material came from PBMCs. CDR3 amino acids: CASSRVDGYTF. CDR3 nucleotides: TGTGCCAGCAGTCGGGTTGATGGCTACACCTTC. The variable domain in full, completed from reference TRBV7-2 and TRBJ1-2, reads GAGVSQSPSNKVTEKGKDVELRCDPISGHTALYWYRQSLGQGLEFLIYFQGNSAPDKSGLPSDRFSAERTGGSVSTLTIQRTQQEDSAVYLCASSRVDGYTFGSGTRLTVV.